The rows below give T cell receptor beta chains drawn from one sample of a study of T cells in Graves' hyperthyroidism and ophthalmopathy. TCRdb re-analysed the multiplex PCR reads in MiXCR, keeping a single row per CDR3 protein. The data contain 700,000 to 850,000 distinct CDR3 sequences, 35% of them singletons. Sequencing was carried out using blood. The receptors shown here come from a woman between 40 and 55 years old with Graves' hyperthyroidism. The CDR3 runs from the conserved cysteine through the conserved F or W. A D gene is named only where the DNA matches it firmly. The listing skips clone size in some rows; elsewhere it reads once, few, many or a size class.

CDR3 protein,CDR3 DNA,D gene,clone size,V gene,J gene
CASQPGQGLAGETQYF,TGTGCCAGCCAACCGGGACAGGGACTAGCGGGAGAGACCCAGTACTTC,TRBD2,NA,TRBV6-2/TRBV6-3,TRBJ2-5
CASSLSFVGGGTEAFF,TGTGCCAGCAGTTTATCGTTTGTAGGGGGTGGGACTGAAGCTTTCTTT,NA,NA,TRBV7-2,TRBJ1-1
CASSLAQGVDQPQHF,TGTGCCAGCAGCTTAGCACAGGGGGTCGATCAGCCCCAGCATTTT,TRBD1,many,TRBV7-8,TRBJ1-5
CASSPGLDGETQYF,TGTGCCAGCAGCCCGGGACTAGATGGAGAGACCCAGTACTTC,TRBD2,many,TRBV7-3,TRBJ2-5
CASSLLAGDGELFF,TGTGCCAGCAGCTTGCTCGCGGGGGACGGGGAGCTGTTTTTT,TRBD2,NA,TRBV5-8,TRBJ2-2
CSVEELTGTGDVYEQYF,TGCAGCGTTGAAGAGCTGACCGGGACAGGGGACGTTTACGAGCAGTACTTC,TRBD1,many,TRBV29-1,TRBJ2-7
CASSSQGATEIIGTQYF,TGTGCCAGCAGCTCCCAAGGGGCAACAGAGATTATAGGGACCCAGTACTTC,NA,few,TRBV5-5,TRBJ2-5
CASSSSPENGGGYTF,TGTGCCAGCAGCTCCTCTCCGGAGAATGGCGGTGGCTACACCTTC,NA,NA,TRBV7-9,TRBJ1-2
CASSWTKLAGSDGELFF,TGCGCCAGCAGCTGGACCAAACTAGCGGGGTCGGACGGGGAGCTGTTTTTT,TRBD2,NA,TRBV5-1,TRBJ2-2
CASSVDSRGASGANVLTF,TGTGCCAGCAGCGTAGACAGCAGGGGCGCGTCCGGGGCCAACGTCCTGACTTTC,NA,many,TRBV7-6,TRBJ2-6
CSAIPPGGF,TGCAGTGCTATACCCCCGGGAGGGTTT,NA,few,TRBV20-1,TRBJ1-1
CASSFYTGSAQHF,TGTGCCAGCAGCTTTTACACCGGATCGGCCCAGCATTTT,NA,NA,TRBV7-8,TRBJ1-5
CSALGLAGGREETQYF,TGCAGTGCTCTCGGGCTAGCGGGGGGCCGGGAGGAGACCCAGTACTTC,TRBD2,NA,TRBV20-1,TRBJ2-5
CASSPGTATGPQHF,TGTGCCAGCAGCCCCGGGACGGCCACAGGGCCCCAGCATTTT,NA,many,TRBV7-8,TRBJ1-5
CASSLGQEGSPLHF,TGTGCCAGCAGCTTAGGACAGGAAGGGTCACCCCTCCACTTT,NA,many,TRBV13,TRBJ1-6
CSADSGDRDAAEAFF,TGCAGTGCCGATAGCGGAGACAGAGATGCCGCTGAAGCTTTCTTT,NA,NA,TRBV20-1,TRBJ1-1
CASSAVTGTQGTGELFF,TGTGCCAGCAGTGCAGTAACCGGGACACAGGGGACCGGGGAGCTGTTTTTT,TRBD1,many,TRBV25-1,TRBJ2-2
CASSKGARGYGYTF,TGTGCCAGCAGTAAGGGGGCGCGGGGCTATGGCTACACCTTC,TRBD1,NA,TRBV6-5,TRBJ1-2
CATGSGPQETQYF,TGTGCCACTGGGTCCGGTCCCCAAGAGACCCAGTACTTC,NA,many,TRBV24-1,TRBJ2-5
CASGSMQRPNTEAFF,TGTGCTAGTGGCTCGATGCAGCGGCCGAACACTGAAGCTTTCTTT,NA,once,TRBV12-5,TRBJ1-1
CASSRQSDQPQHF,TGTGCCTCCTCCCGGCAGTCCGATCAGCCCCAGCATTTT,NA,NA,TRBV7-4,TRBJ1-5
CASSESRAPSTDTQYF,TGTGCCAGCAGTGAATCGCGGGCCCCCTCCACAGATACGCAGTATTTT,NA,NA,TRBV2,TRBJ2-3
CASSLTGNSYNSPLHF,TGTGCCAGCAGCTTGACAGGGAACTCCTATAATTCACCCCTCCACTTT,TRBD1,NA,TRBV7-9,TRBJ1-6
CASSLGPPGSLVGGYTF,TGTGCCAGCAGCTTAGGGCCCCCCGGATCCCTTGTAGGCGGCTACACCTTC,NA,many,TRBV7-6,TRBJ1-2
CASSLLTGADEQYF,TGTGCCAGCAGCTTGTTGACAGGGGCTGACGAGCAGTACTTC,TRBD1,NA,TRBV7-2,TRBJ2-7
CASSERPSFSEQYF,TGTGCCAGCAGTGAACGGCCCAGTTTCTCCGAGCAGTACTTC,NA,few,TRBV6-1,TRBJ2-7
CASSLELRQGTYGYTF,TGTGCCAGCAGCTTAGAACTCCGACAGGGGACCTATGGCTACACCTTC,TRBD1,few,TRBV7-2,TRBJ1-2
CSARDQRAKYTGELFF,TGCAGTGCTAGAGATCAGAGGGCTAAGTACACCGGGGAGCTGTTTTTT,NA,NA,TRBV20-1,TRBJ2-2
CASGRAGVETGELFF,TGTGCCAGCGGGCGAGCGGGAGTGGAAACCGGGGAGCTGTTTTTT,TRBD2,once,TRBV6-1,TRBJ2-2
CSVKERETTDTQYF,TGCAGCGTTAAGGAGCGGGAGACCACAGATACGCAGTATTTT,TRBD2,few,TRBV29-1,TRBJ2-3
CASKSRSVETQYF,TGCGCCAGCAAGAGTAGGAGCGTGGAGACCCAGTACTTC,NA,NA,TRBV5-1,TRBJ2-5
CASSQGTGSEAFF,TGTGCCAGCAGCCAAGGGACAGGGAGTGAAGCTTTCTTT,TRBD1,NA,TRBV6-6,TRBJ1-1
CASSLGVALDEQYF,TGTGCCAGCAGCTTGGGTGTGGCTCTGGACGAGCAGTACTTC,NA,NA,TRBV7-8,TRBJ2-7
CATQTGTGVEKLFF,TGTGCCACCCAGACCGGGACAGGGGTTGAAAAACTGTTTTTT,TRBD1,few,TRBV6-5,TRBJ1-4
CASSQQVHSSGNTIYF,TGTGCCAGCAGCCAGCAGGTCCACAGCTCTGGAAACACCATATATTTT,NA,many,TRBV4-2,TRBJ1-3
CAIATAIQETQYF,TGTGCCATTGCGACGGCGATCCAAGAGACCCAGTACTTC,NA,once,TRBV10-3,TRBJ2-5
CASSVHRANDGYTF,TGTGCCAGCAGCGTCCACCGGGCTAACGATGGCTACACCTTC,NA,NA,TRBV11-2,TRBJ1-2
CASSLFTGTRFSGANVLTF,TGTGCCAGCAGCCTCTTCACCGGGACTAGGTTCTCTGGGGCCAACGTCCTGACTTTC,TRBD2,NA,TRBV7-9,TRBJ2-6
CASNPYTSYEQYF,TGTGCCAGCAACCCGTATACGTCCTACGAGCAGTACTTC,NA,NA,TRBV6-2/TRBV6-3,TRBJ2-7
CASSQSRDSPLHF,TGTGCCAGCAGTCAAAGCAGAGATTCACCCCTCCACTTT,NA,NA,TRBV2,TRBJ1-6
CSAQGRRDTQYF,TGCAGCGCCCAGGGCCGGAGAGATACGCAGTATTTT,NA,NA,TRBV29-1,TRBJ2-3
CASSFGPPSSYEQYF,TGTGCCAGCAGTTTCGGGCCCCCGAGCTCCTACGAGCAGTACTTC,NA,NA,TRBV10-3,TRBJ2-7
CSVEGLGQGVYEQYF,TGCAGCGTTGAGGGGCTGGGACAGGGTGTCTACGAGCAGTACTTC,TRBD1,few,TRBV29-1,TRBJ2-7
CASSYSGVYEQYF,TGTGCCAGCAGTTACTCAGGGGTTTACGAGCAGTACTTC,NA,many,TRBV6-5,TRBJ2-7
CSAAPGQAAGESPLHF,TGCAGTGCTGCACCGGGACAGGCGGCCGGAGAATCACCCCTCCACTTT,TRBD1,NA,TRBV20-1,TRBJ1-6
CAIAGLTSEQYF,TGTGCCATCGCCGGACTAACAAGCGAGCAGTACTTC,NA,NA,TRBV10-3,TRBJ2-7
CSARGNSLHEQYF,TGCAGTGCCAGGGGGAACTCCTTACACGAGCAGTACTTC,TRBD1,many,TRBV20-1,TRBJ2-7
CSVVQGGFETQYF,TGCAGCGTTGTCCAGGGCGGGTTTGAGACCCAGTACTTC,NA,NA,TRBV29-1,TRBJ2-5
CASSHVGPSSEGSYGYTF,TGCGCCAGCAGCCATGTCGGGCCCTCCTCAGAAGGAAGCTATGGCTACACCTTC,NA,NA,TRBV7-6,TRBJ1-2
CATSRDQGDGYTF,TGTGCCACCAGCAGAGATCAAGGGGATGGCTACACCTTC,NA,many,TRBV15,TRBJ1-2
CASSLAARGSYTF,TGTGCCAGCAGCTTAGCTGCCAGGGGAAGCTACACCTTC,NA,many,TRBV11-2,TRBJ1-2
CATSRYRGQRFQPRHF,TGTGCCACCAGCAGATATCGAGGACAGCGTTTTCAGCCCCGGCATTTT,NA,NA,TRBV15,TRBJ1-5
CASSPQGLFGGNTIYF,TGTGCCAGCAGCCCACAGGGTCTTTTCGGTGGAAACACCATATATTTT,NA,many,TRBV7-2,TRBJ1-3
CASSTNQGENTEAFF,TGTGCCAGCAGCACTAACCAGGGAGAGAACACTGAAGCTTTCTTT,NA,few,TRBV11-3,TRBJ1-1
CSVGEANEKLFF,TGCAGCGTTGGGGAGGCTAATGAAAAACTGTTTTTT,NA,many,TRBV29-1,TRBJ1-4